Sequencing of this T cell receptor (beta chain) was carried out in a study of shared clonotypes between healthy human individuals. Whole-study findings and limits: Sorted-subset sequencing was shown by rarefaction to be incomplete despite large depth. A small donor pool kept down the genetic and exposure-history diversity that was represented.

Concerning this clone itself: Its cognate antigen is unknown.

Trimming cost V 3 bases and J 9 bases, with 15 bases left between them. Germline V lookup: CDR1 MNHEY, CDR2 SMNVEV (reference sequence). The CDR3 is 14 residues long. The authors distributed each subset's genomic DNA evenly over several immunoSEQ plates. Some clones are missing from TCRdb's copy, which holds only in-frame ones; the method was immunoSEQ multiplex PCR. The sample includes some 790,000 clones, 55% to 75% of them seen just once. This sequence joins TRBV27 and TRBJ2-1; weak D call: TRBD2 (5 bases). The sequence came from a woman aged 25 to 39 in good health. Sequencing was carried out using memory CD4+ T cells sorted from blood. Subset noted: CD45RA-negative fraction. The CDR3 DNA is TGTGCCAGCAGTTTTATGGGAGTTGGCGGTGAGCAGTTCTTC. The encoded protein is CASSFMGVGGEQFF.